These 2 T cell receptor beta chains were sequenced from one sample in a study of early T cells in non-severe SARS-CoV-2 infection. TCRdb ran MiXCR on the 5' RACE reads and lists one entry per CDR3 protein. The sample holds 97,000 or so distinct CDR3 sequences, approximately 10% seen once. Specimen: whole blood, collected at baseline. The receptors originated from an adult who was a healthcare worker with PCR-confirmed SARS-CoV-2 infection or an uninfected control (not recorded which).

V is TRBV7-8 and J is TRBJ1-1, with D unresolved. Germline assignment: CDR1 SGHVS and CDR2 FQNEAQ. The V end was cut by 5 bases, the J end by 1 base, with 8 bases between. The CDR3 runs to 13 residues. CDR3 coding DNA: TGTGCCAGCAGCCCACAGAAGAACACTGAAGCTTTCTTT. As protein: CASSPQKNTEAFF.

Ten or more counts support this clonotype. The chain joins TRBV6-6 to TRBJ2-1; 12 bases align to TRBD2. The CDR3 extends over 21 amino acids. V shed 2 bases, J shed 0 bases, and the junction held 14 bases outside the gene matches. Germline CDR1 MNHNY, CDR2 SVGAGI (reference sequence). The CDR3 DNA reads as TGTGCCAGCAGTTACGATTGGACTAGCGGGAACTATACGAGCTCCTACAATGAGCAGTTCTTC. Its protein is CASSYDWTSGNYTSSYNEQFF.